Listed below are T cell receptor beta chains from one sample, sequenced in a study of cytotoxic CD8 clonotypes in ibrutinib-treated CLL. Profiling relied on immunoSEQ multiplex PCR, and the TCRdb table lists in-frame clones only, not all of them. The sample includes tens of thousands of clones, 71% of them seen just once. This specimen consisted of PBMCs, obtained after 12 months of ibrutinib treatment. The receptors were sampled from a human donor with chronic lymphocytic leukemia. Both conserved end residues are trimmed from each CDR3.

V: TRBV13
J: TRBJ2-7
CDR3: ASSLGGSSYEQY

V: TRBV19
J: TRBJ1-1
CDR3: ASRLKTGWGLVNTEAF

V: TRBV5-5
J: TRBJ2-3
CDR3: ASSLFGTGADTQY

V: TRBV2
J: TRBJ2-7
CDR3: ASRGTYEQY

V: TRBV4-1
J: TRBJ2-1
CDR3: ASSQRLAGNEQF

V: TRBV7-3
J: TRBJ2-1
CDR3: ASSLRVGASGKVHEQF

V: TRBV11-2
J: TRBJ2-3
CDR3: ASSLGWTSGNPTTDTQY

V: TRBV5-1
J: TRBJ2-1
CDR3: ASSLEVAANNEQF

V: TRBV2
J: TRBJ2-7
CDR3: ASSVGRYEQY

V: TRBV7-6
J: TRBJ2-1
CDR3: ASSLRISGHEQF

V: TRBV23-1
J: TRBJ2-1
CDR3: ASSPSARSHEQF

V: TRBV7-9
J: TRBJ2-1
CDR3: ASSMGLAGEVRF

V: TRBV10-2
J: TRBJ2-7
CDR3: ASRTSGRYEQY

V: TRBV7-2
J: TRBJ2-5
CDR3: ASSLVGGGETQY

V: TRBV2
J: TRBJ2-3
CDR3: ASKTSGSADTQY

V: TRBV11-2
J: TRBJ2-7
CDR3: ASSLAGYGGVIYEQY

V: TRBV6-1
J: TRBJ2-3
CDR3: ASSGTLGAGTDTQY

V: TRBV6-5
J: TRBJ1-3
CDR3: ASSSPFQGVRNTIY

V: TRBV6-5
J: TRBJ1-4
CDR3: ASCRQAEKLF

V: TRBV2
J: TRBJ1-1
CDR3: ASSASRGNTEAF

V: TRBV5-1
J: TRBJ2-2
CDR3: ASSRGQARNTGELF

V: TRBV27
J: TRBJ2-3
CDR3: ASSLSTSGTSTDTQY

V: TRBV2
J: TRBJ1-4
CDR3: ASSYRQTGEKLF

V: TRBV5-1
J: TRBJ2-1
CDR3: ASSLVGGSATYNEQF

V: TRBV5-4
J: TRBJ2-1
CDR3: ASSLVPDPNEQF

V: TRBV7-9
J: TRBJ2-1
CDR3: ASSFPGLAGLNEQF

V: TRBV6-5
J: TRBJ2-5
CDR3: ASSYSNVGQETQY

V: TRBV10-3
J: TRBJ1-2
CDR3: AISEGDASYGYT

V: TRBV5-1
J: TRBJ2-2
CDR3: ASSPEGTGTGELF

V: TRBV2
J: TRBJ2-7
CDR3: ASSDGVISYEQY

V: TRBV18
J: TRBJ1-1
CDR3: ASSTDRRNTEAF

V: TRBV6-1
J: TRBJ2-7
CDR3: ASSELRRYEQY

V: TRBV28
J: TRBJ1-3
CDR3: ASSAGGIGNTIY

V: TRBV29-1
J: TRBJ2-3
CDR3: SVEVGSLAGVDTQY

V: TRBV5-1
J: TRBJ1-2
CDR3: ASSSGDYGYT

V: TRBV28
J: TRBJ2-7
CDR3: ASSHYRRVHYEQY

V: TRBV19
J: TRBJ1-1
CDR3: ASSRGREVVNTEAF

V: TRBV11-2
J: TRBJ2-5
CDR3: ASSKSRAGDGETQY

V: TRBV9
J: TRBJ2-3
CDR3: ASSEPLVPGPRGTDTQY

V: TRBV19
J: TRBJ2-7
CDR3: ATGDRTYEQY

V: TRBV7-2
J: TRBJ2-7
CDR3: ASSLEAGDSYEQY

V: TRBV28
J: TRBJ2-1
CDR3: ASSFPERLGLQDNEQF

V: TRBV2
J: TRBJ2-7
CDR3: ASSAGRGAYEQY

V: TRBV9
J: TRBJ2-7
CDR3: ASSVAGTSEQY

V: TRBV29-1
J: TRBJ1-2
CDR3: SVSGSNYGYT